This T cell receptor beta chain derives from a study of cytomegalovirus exposure and HLA in healthy donors. 60 Vbeta and 13 Jbeta primers were used in PCR. TCRdb keeps only in-frame clones here, not all; method: immunoSEQ multiplex PCR. The sample shows over 80,000 clones, about 74% of them seen only once. The sample consisted of PBMCs. The source is a man between 60 and 70 years old in good health and CMV-seropositive.

CDR3 nucleotides: TGTGCCAGCAGGACAGCCACCTCCTACGAGCAGTACTTC. As protein: CASRTATSYEQYF. The chain links TRBV19 to TRBJ2-7, with D possibly matching TRBD1 (6 bases). Trimming removed 9 bases at V and 0 bases at J, with 12 bases between. The CDR3 contains 13 residues. The germline CDR1 and CDR2 sequences are LNHDA and SQIVND (reference sequence).